Presented here are 21 T cell receptor beta chains from one specimen sequenced in a study of CD8 T cells in ankylosing spondylitis. In TCRdb, the 5' RACE reads were re-called with MiXCR into one record per CDR3 protein. The sample yields approximately 220,000 distinct CDR3 sequences, under 30% seen once. Material for sequencing was blood, either unsorted or a sorted T cell fraction (not recorded which). Source of these receptors: a male donor with ankylosing spondylitis or in good health (not recorded which).

This clonotype was counted a few times. This chain uses TRBV20-1 with TRBJ2-7; the match to TRBD2 covers 9 bases. The CDR3 loop spans 13 amino acids. Germline assignment: CDR1 DFQATT and CDR2 SNEGSKA (reference sequence). V shed 6 bases and J 8 bases; nucleotides not matched to a gene: 11. The CDR3 bases are TGCAGTGCACCGGGACTAGCCGACGGCAAGCAGTACTTC. This translates into CSAPGLADGKQYF.

This clonotype was seen many times. The genes are TRBV7-2 and TRBJ2-1, with D hard to call. Germline values: CDR1 SGHTA, CDR2 FQGNSA. The CDR3 is made up of 13 amino acids. Trimming removed 0 bases at V and 7 bases at J, with 7 bases between. CDR3 nucleotides: TGTGCCAGCAGCTTAGCTATCGTGAATGAGCAGTTCTTC. It specifies CASSLAIVNEQFF. The whole variable domain, remainder taken from reference TRBV7-2 and TRBJ2-1, is GAGVSQSPSNKVTEKGKDVELRCDPISGHTALYWYRQSLGQGLEFLIYFQGNSAPDKSGLPSDRFSAERTGGSVSTLTIQRTQQEDSAVYLCASSLAIVNEQFFGPGTRLTVL.

V is TRBV6-6 and J is TRBJ2-7; D might be TRBD1 (6 bases). V was shortened by 2 bases and J by 6 bases, with 11 bases between the two germline ends. Germline-derived CDR1 and CDR2 are MNHNY and SVGAGI (reference sequence). The CDR3 has 13 residues. The CDR3 is CASSYTTGTEQYF. The CDR3, as DNA: TGTGCCAGCAGTTACACCACAGGGACCGAGCAGTACTTC.

This rearrangement joins TRBV5-1 to TRBJ2-3; D is perhaps TRBD2 (5 bases). CDR3 length equals 14 residues. Germline V gives CDR1 SGHRS, CDR2 YFSETQ. Trimming pared 2 bases from V and 2 bases from J, leaving 9 bases between. The CDR3 DNA follows: TGCGCCAGCAGCTTAGTAGGACTCACAGATACGCAGTATTTT. This translates into CASSLVGLTDTQYF.

This clonotype appeared many times. The chain recombines TRBV5-1 with TRBJ2-7; 10 bases are a match to TRBD2. The CDR3 covers 15 residues. Germline CDR1 is SGHRS and CDR2 is YFSETQ. J gave up 7 bases and V 0 bases, and 7 bases lay outside the gene matches. In nucleotides, the CDR3 is TGCGCCAGCAGCTTGGAAACTAGCGGGACGGGAGAGCAGTACTTC. It translates to CASSLETSGTGEQYF.

This clonotype was detected ten times or more. V and J are TRBV10-2 and TRBJ2-5, with D possibly TRBD1 on 5 matching bases. This CDR3 contains 13 residues. Germline CDR1 is WSHSY and CDR2 is SAAADI. V was cut by 6 bases and J by 2 bases, with 10 bases left in between. The CDR3 DNA follows: TGCGCCAGCAGGACAGCTACTCAAGAGACCCAGTACTTC. Its protein is CASRTATQETQYF.

In this sample, this clonotype turned up many times. The rearrangement links TRBV5-1 to TRBJ2-1; D remains unclear. Germline-derived CDR1 and CDR2 are SGHRS and YFSETQ. The V end lost 2 bases, the J end lost 8 bases, and 14 bases lay between the germline ends. The CDR3 runs to 14 residues. Written as DNA, the CDR3 is TGCGCCAGCAGCTTACAAGACCCCGTCGATGAGCAGTTCTTC. Translating gives CASSLQDPVDEQFF. Looking up the rest from reference TRBV5-1 and TRBJ2-1 gives the full variable domain: KAGVTQTPRYLIKTRGQQVTLSCSPISGHRSVSWYQQTPGQGLQFLFEYFSETQRNKGNFPGRFSGRQFSNSRSEMNVSTLELGDSALYLCASSLQDPVDEQFFGPGTRLTVL.

V usage is TRBV10-3 and J usage is TRBJ2-6, with D uncertain. The CDR3 consists of 17 residues. With 0 bases removed from V and 0 bases from J, the gap between germline ends came to 9 bases. The germline gives CDR1 ENHRY, CDR2 SYGVKD. CDR3 protein: CAISESPRYSGANVLTF. Here the CDR3 DNA reads TGTGCCATCAGTGAGTCCCCACGGTACTCTGGGGCCAACGTCCTGACTTTC.

This clonotype was seen once. The chain couples TRBV18 to TRBJ1-2; the D gene is possibly TRBD1 (5 bases). There are 13 residues in the CDR3. Germline CDR1 and CDR2: KGHSH and LQKENI. V was pared by 6 bases and J by 7 bases, with 15 bases between. The chain's CDR3 is CASSPPGRGGYTF. The CDR3 DNA sequence: TGTGCCAGCTCCCCTCCAGGGCGGGGTGGCTACACCTTC.

This clonotype has a count of ten or more. The chain recombines TRBV7-2 with TRBJ1-4; 7 bases align to TRBD1. The germline V gene has CDR1 SGHTA and CDR2 FQGNSA. Trimming removed 0 bases from V and 5 bases from J; junction bases left unmatched: 3. The CDR3 loop spans 15 amino acids. The CDR3 nucleotides read TGTGCCAGCAGCTTAGCCGGACAGGCCAATGAAAAACTGTTTTTT. Amino acids: CASSLAGQANEKLFF.

This clonotype showed up many times. Compared with germline, one end of the junction differs, possibly owing to a read error. V and J are TRBV20-1 and TRBJ1-2; 8 bases match TRBD1. In germline, CDR1 is DFQATT, CDR2 SNEGSKA (reference sequence). The length of the CDR3 is 12 residues. The CDR3 DNA sequence: TGCAGTGCTCGAGACAGGGGTGAGGGCTACACCTTC. Residues: CSARDRGEGYTF.

This clonotype was recorded once. The chain couples TRBV5-1 to TRBJ2-5; 11 bases are shared with TRBD2. This CDR3 region has 15 residues. Per the germline V gene, CDR1 is SGHRS and CDR2 is YFSETQ. Trimming took 2 bases from V and 1 from J; bases not matched to a gene: 1. For the CDR3, the DNA is TGCGCCAGCAGCTTTACTAGCGGGAGCCAAGAGACCCAGTACTTC. It codes for CASSFTSGSQETQYF.

This clonotype came up many times. The chain joins TRBV5-1 to TRBJ2-3; 7 bases are shared with TRBD2. Germline V gives CDR1 SGHRS, CDR2 YFSETQ. The CDR3 is 16 amino acids. The ends lost 1 base at V and 6 bases at J; junction bases unmatched: 11. The CDR3 nucleotides are TGCGCCAGCAGCTTGTCCAGCGGGATTGCAGCCGATACGCAGTATTTT. Translating gives CASSLSSGIAADTQYF. The full variable domain, in which reference TRBV5-1 and TRBJ2-3 provide the parts outside the CDR3, is KAGVTQTPRYLIKTRGQQVTLSCSPISGHRSVSWYQQTPGQGLQFLFEYFSETQRNKGNFPGRFSGRQFSNSRSEMNVSTLELGDSALYLCASSLSSGIAADTQYFGPGTRLTVL.

The chain carries TRBV29-1 and TRBJ2-3; maybe TRBD2 (6 bases). Trimming stripped 4 bases from V and 9 bases from J, with 14 bases between. Germline CDR1 SQVTM, CDR2 ANQGSEA. There are 12 residues in the CDR3. CDR3 sequence: CSVVFPAGTQYF. In DNA, the CDR3 is TGCAGCGTTGTGTTCCCGGCGGGAACGCAGTATTTT.

The CDR3 coding sequence is TGCAGCGTCGGTTCAGGGGGCACCCACTATGGCTACACCTTC. Translating it yields CSVGSGGTHYGYTF. The rearrangement uses TRBV29-1 and TRBJ1-2; 8 bases are shared with TRBD1. Germline trimming cut 6 bases from V and 3 bases from J; bases unmatched to any gene: 9. Germline V gives CDR1 SQVTM, CDR2 ANQGSEA. The CDR3 is 14 residues long.

This clonotype showed up many times. V is TRBV29-1 and J is TRBJ2-1, with TRBD2 matching 7 bases. The CDR3 is 11 residues long. V was pared by 6 bases and J by 15 bases, with 11 bases of the junction left unmatched. CDR1 SQVTM and CDR2 ANQGSEA come from the germline V gene. The CDR3 here is CSVGGSGRPFF. CDR3 nucleotide sequence: TGCAGCGTCGGGGGGTCAGGGCGGCCGTTCTTC.

J is TRBJ1-1 and V is TRBV20-1; 7 bases are shared with TRBD1. Per the germline V gene, CDR1 is DFQATT and CDR2 is SNEGSKA (reference sequence). The V segment lost 3 bases and the J segment 0 bases; nucleotides outside the gene matches: 4. This CDR3 is 14 amino acids long. The DNA of the CDR3 is TGCAGTGCTAGTTCGACAGGGTTGAACACTGAAGCTTTCTTT. Translating gives CSASSTGLNTEAFF.

This clonotype was counted many times. The CDR3 loop reads CSAKAGGGGTEAFF. Here the CDR3 DNA reads TGCAGTGCTAAGGCAGGGGGCGGGGGCACTGAAGCTTTCTTT. V and J are TRBV20-1 and TRBJ1-1; 8 bases are a match to TRBD1. CDR3 size: 14 residues. The V and J ends lost 4 bases and 4 bases, in that order; junction bases with no gene match: 8. Germline V gene lookup returns CDR1 DFQATT and CDR2 SNEGSKA (reference sequence).

This chain uses TRBV29-1 with TRBJ2-7; 10 bases agree with TRBD2. With V trimmed by 8 bases and J by 6 bases, 10 bases remained unmatched. CDR1 is SQVTM and CDR2 is ANQGSEA in the germline V gene. This CDR3 contains 13 residues. The CDR3 DNA reads TGCAGCTGTAAGCGGGAGGGGACCAGCGAGCAGTACTTC. Amino acids: CSCKREGTSEQYF.

Here the CDR3 DNA reads TGCAGTGCTAGTTCCCCTCGGGTCTACAATGAGCAGTTCTTC. Translation: CSASSPRVYNEQFF. The rearrangement links TRBV20-1 to TRBJ2-1; D unresolved. This CDR3 spans 14 amino acids. The germline V gene has CDR1 DFQATT and CDR2 SNEGSKA (reference sequence). V gave up 3 bases and J gave up 3 bases, with 12 bases separating them.

This clonotype was picked up many times. The chain has TRBV11-2 and TRBJ2-3; 7 nucleotides agree with TRBD2. V shed 0 bases and J 5 bases; nucleotides not matched to a gene: 11. The V gene's germline CDR1 is SGHAT and CDR2 FQNNGV. CDR3 size: 17 residues. The CDR3 DNA reads as TGTGCCAGCAGCTTAGATCGAAATTGGCGGGAGATAGATACGCAGTATTTT. Amino acids: CASSLDRNWREIDTQYF.